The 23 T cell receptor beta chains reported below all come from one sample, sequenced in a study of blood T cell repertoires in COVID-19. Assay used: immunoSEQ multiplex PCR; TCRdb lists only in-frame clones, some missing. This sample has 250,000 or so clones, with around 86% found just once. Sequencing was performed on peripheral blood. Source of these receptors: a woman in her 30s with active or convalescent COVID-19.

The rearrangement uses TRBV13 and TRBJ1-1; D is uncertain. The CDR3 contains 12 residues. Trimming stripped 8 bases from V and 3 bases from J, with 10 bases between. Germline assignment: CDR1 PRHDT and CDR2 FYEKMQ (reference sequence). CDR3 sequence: CASFPSDTEAFF. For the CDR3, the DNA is TGTGCCAGCTTCCCCTCCGACACTGAAGCTTTCTTT.

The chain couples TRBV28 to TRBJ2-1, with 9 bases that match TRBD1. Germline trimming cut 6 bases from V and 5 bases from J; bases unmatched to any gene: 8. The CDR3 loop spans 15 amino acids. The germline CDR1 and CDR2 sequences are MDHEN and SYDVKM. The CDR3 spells CASSPVGQGHNEQFF. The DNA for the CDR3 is TGTGCCAGCAGCCCGGTGGGACAGGGTCACAATGAGCAGTTCTTC. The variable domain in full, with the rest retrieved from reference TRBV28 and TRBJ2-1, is DVKVTQSSRYLVKRTGEKVFLECVQDMDHENMFWYRQDPGLGLRLIYFSYDVKMKEKGDIPEGYSVSREKKERFSLILESASTNQTSMYLCASSPVGQGHNEQFFGPGTRLTVL.

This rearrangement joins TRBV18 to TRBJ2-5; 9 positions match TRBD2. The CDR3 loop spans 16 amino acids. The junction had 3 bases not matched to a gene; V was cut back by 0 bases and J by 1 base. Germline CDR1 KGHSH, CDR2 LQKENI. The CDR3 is CASSPPSGGFQETQYF. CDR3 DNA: TGTGCCAGCTCACCACCGAGCGGGGGGTTCCAAGAGACCCAGTACTTC.

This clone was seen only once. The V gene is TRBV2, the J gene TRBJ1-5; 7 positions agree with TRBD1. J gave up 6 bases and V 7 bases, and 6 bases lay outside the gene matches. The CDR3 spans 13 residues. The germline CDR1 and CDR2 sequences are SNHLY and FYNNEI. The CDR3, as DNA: TGTGCCAGCAAAGACAGGGTGGGTCAGCCCCAGCATTTT. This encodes CASKDRVGQPQHF.

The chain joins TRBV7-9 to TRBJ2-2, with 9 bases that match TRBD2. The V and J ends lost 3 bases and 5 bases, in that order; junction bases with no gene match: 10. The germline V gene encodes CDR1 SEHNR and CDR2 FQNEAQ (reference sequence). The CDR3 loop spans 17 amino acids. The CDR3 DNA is TGTGCCAGCAGCTTCTCCCTAGCGGGGCCGGGGACCGGGGAGCTGTTTTTT. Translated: CASSFSLAGPGTGELFF.

This chain's CDR3 is CASRPRGQGRGNTIYF. CDR3 in DNA: TGTGCCAGTAGGCCCCGGGGACAGGGAAGAGGAAACACCATATATTTT. This chain links TRBV19 with TRBJ1-3; 9 bases match TRBD1. Trimming took 6 bases from V and 4 from J; bases not matched to a gene: 10. The CDR3 sequence is 16 residues long. Germline values: CDR1 LNHDA, CDR2 SQIVND (reference sequence).

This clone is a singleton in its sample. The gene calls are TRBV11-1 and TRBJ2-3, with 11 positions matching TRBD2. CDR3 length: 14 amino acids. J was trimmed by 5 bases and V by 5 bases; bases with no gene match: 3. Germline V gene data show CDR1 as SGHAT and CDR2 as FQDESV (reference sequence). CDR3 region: CASSPSGGRDTQYF. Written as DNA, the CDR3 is TGTGCCAGCAGCCCTAGCGGGGGGAGAGATACGCAGTATTTT.

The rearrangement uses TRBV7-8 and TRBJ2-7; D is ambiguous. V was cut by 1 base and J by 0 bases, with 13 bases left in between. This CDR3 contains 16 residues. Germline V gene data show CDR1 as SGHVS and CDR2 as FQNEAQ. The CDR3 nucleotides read TGTGCCAGCAGCTTAGTATCATCCGCGTTCTCCTACGAGCAGTACTTC. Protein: CASSLVSSAFSYEQYF. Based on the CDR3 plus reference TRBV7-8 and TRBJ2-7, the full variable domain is GAGVSQSPRYKVAKRGQDVALRCDPISGHVSLFWYQQALGQGPEFLTYFQNEAQLDKSGLPSDRFFAERPEGSVSTLKIQRTQQEDSAVYLCASSLVSSAFSYEQYFGPGTRLTVT.

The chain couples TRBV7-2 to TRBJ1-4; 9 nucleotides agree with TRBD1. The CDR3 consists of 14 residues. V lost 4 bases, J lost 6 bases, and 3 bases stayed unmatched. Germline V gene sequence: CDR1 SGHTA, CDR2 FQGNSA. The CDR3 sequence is CASSSGTGYEKLFF. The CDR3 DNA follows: TGTGCCAGCAGCTCCGGGACAGGGTATGAAAAACTGTTTTTT.

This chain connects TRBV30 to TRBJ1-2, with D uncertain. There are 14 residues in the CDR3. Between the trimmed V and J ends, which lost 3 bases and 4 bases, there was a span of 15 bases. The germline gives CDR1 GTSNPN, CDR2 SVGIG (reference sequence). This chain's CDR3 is CAWSPVGPAYGYTF. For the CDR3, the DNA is TGTGCCTGGAGCCCAGTTGGGCCAGCCTATGGCTACACCTTC.

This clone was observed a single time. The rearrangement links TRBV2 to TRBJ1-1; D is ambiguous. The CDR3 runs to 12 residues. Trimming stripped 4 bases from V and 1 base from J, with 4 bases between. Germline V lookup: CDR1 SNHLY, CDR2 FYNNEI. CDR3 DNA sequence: TGTGCCAGCAGTGGGGCGAACACTGAAGCTTTCTTT. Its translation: CASSGANTEAFF. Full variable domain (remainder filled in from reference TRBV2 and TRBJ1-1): EPEVTQTPSHQVTQMGQEVILRCVPISNHLYFYWYRQILGQKVEFLVSFYNNEISEKSEIFDDQFSVERPDGSNFTLKIRSTKLEDSAMYFCASSGANTEAFFGQGTRLTVV.

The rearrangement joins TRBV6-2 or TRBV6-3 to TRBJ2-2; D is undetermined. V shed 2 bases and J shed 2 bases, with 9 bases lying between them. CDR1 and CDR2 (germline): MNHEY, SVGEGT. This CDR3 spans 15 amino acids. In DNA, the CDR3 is TGTGCCAGCAGTTACAGATTAGAAAACACCGGGGAGCTGTTTTTT. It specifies CASSYRLENTGELFF.

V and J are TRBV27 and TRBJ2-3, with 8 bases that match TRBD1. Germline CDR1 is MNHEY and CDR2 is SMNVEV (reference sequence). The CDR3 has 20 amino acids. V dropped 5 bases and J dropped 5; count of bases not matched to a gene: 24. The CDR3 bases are TGTGCCAGCAGTCACCGGCATCCGGACAGGGCTGTAACCAACCAAGATACGCAGTATTTT. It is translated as CASSHRHPDRAVTNQDTQYF.

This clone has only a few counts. CDR3 nucleotide sequence: TGTGCCAGCAGCTCAAGACTAGCGGGGGGGCCAAGCACAGATACGCAGTATTTT. This translates into CASSSRLAGGPSTDTQYF. The chain has TRBV7-6 and TRBJ2-3; TRBD2 matches 14 bases. After removal of 4 bases from V and 0 bases from J, the junction contained 6 bases not matched to a gene. The CDR3 extends over 18 amino acids. Per germline, CDR1 SGHVS and CDR2 FNYEAQ. Full variable domain (remainder filled in from reference TRBV7-6 and TRBJ2-3): GAGVSQSPRYKVTKRGQDVALRCDPISGHVSLYWYRQALGQGPEFLTYFNYEAQQDKSGLPNDRFSAERPEGSISTLTIQRTEQRDSAMYRCASSSRLAGGPSTDTQYFGPGTRLTVL.

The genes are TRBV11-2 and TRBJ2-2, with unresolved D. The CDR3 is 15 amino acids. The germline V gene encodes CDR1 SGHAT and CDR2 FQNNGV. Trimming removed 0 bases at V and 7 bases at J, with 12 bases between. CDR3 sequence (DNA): TGTGCCAGCAGCTTAGATCATAGTACTTTCGGGGAGCTGTTTTTT. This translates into CASSLDHSTFGELFF.

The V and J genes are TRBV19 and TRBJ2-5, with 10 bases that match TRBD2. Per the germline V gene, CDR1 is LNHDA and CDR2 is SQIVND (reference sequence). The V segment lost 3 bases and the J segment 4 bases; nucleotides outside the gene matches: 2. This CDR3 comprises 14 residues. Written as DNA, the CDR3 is TGTGCCAGTAGTATTGCTAGCGGGGGAGAGACCCAGTACTTC. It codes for CASSIASGGETQYF.

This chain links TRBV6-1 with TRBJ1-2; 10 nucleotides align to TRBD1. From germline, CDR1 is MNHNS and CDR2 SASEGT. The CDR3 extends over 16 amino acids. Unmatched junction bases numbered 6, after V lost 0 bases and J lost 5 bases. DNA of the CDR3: TGTGCCAGCAGTGAAGCACCGACAGGGGGCTGGTATGGCTACACCTTC. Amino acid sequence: CASSEAPTGGWYGYTF.

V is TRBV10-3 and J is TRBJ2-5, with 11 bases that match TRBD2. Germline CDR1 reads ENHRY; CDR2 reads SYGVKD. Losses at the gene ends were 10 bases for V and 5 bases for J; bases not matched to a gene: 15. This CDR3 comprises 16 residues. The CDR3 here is CATALQLAGGKETQYF. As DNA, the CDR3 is TGTGCCACCGCTCTCCAGCTAGCGGGGGGCAAGGAGACCCAGTACTTC.

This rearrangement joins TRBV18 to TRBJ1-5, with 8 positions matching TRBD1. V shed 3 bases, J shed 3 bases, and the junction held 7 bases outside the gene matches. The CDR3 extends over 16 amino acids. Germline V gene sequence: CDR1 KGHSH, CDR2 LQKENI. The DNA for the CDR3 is TGTGCCAGCTCACCTTGGACAGGGACCACCAATCAGCCCCAGCATTTT. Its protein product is CASSPWTGTTNQPQHF.

The CDR3 loop is CASSPLDRGGNEKLFF. CDR3 nucleotides: TGTGCCAGCAGCCCCCTCGACAGGGGCGGTAATGAAAAACTGTTTTTT. J is TRBJ1-4 and V is TRBV7-9; 8 positions match TRBD1. This CDR3 spans 16 amino acids. Germline CDR1 reads SEHNR; CDR2 reads FQNEAQ (reference sequence). Unmatched junction bases numbered 9, after V lost 5 bases and J lost 4 bases.

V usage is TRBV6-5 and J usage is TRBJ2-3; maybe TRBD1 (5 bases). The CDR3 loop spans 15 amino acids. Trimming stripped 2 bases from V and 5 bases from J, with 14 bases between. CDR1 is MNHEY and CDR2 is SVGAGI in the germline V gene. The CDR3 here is CASSYVPGTGDTQYF. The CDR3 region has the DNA TGTGCCAGCAGTTACGTACCCGGCACAGGAGATACGCAGTATTTT.

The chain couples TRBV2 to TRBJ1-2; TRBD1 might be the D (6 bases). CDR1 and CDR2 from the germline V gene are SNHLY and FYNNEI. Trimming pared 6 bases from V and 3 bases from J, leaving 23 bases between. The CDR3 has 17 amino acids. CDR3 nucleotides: TGTGCCAGCAGGGATGGGGGCTCGGGGGGCCAATACTATGGCTACACCTTC. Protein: CASRDGGSGGQYYGYTF.

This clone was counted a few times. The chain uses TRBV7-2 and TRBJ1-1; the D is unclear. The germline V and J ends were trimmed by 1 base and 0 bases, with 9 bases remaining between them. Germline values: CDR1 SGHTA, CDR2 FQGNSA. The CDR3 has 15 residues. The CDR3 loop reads CASSLVAEVNTEAFF. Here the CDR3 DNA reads TGTGCCAGCAGCTTAGTCGCGGAGGTGAACACTGAAGCTTTCTTT.